Described below is a single T cell receptor (beta chain) sequence and its context. The data belong to a study of brain T cells in children with intractable seizures. Before surgery, patients took at least one anti-epileptic drug. The data were produced by immunoSEQ multiplex PCR, yet TCRdb's version contains in-frame clones alone and is incomplete. The data contain about 76,000 clones, around 93% of them seen just once; the ten biggest clones take up 1.5%. This CDR3 region has 16 residues. The germline gives CDR1 SGDLS, CDR2 YYNGEE. After removal of 3 bases from V and 0 bases from J, the junction contained 6 bases not matched to a gene.

This rearrangement joins TRBV9 to TRBJ1-1; 9 bases agree with TRBD1. This TCR came from a boy under three years old with tuberous sclerosis and intractable seizures. The input for sequencing was peripheral blood, taken at surgery. CDR3 protein: CASSAGQGHLNTEAFF. The CDR3 bases are TGTGCCAGCAGCGCGGGACAGGGCCATCTGAACACTGAAGCTTTCTTT.